A selection of T cell receptor beta chains follows, all from one sample in a study of T cell repertoires in cytomegalovirus infection. TCRdb re-called the reads through MiXCR, storing one row per CDR3 protein. Of about 770,000 distinct CDR3 sequences listed, 25% to 35% are singletons. These receptors have no identified antigens. Sample: cultured CD8+ T cells from PBMCs, taken from culture after CMV antigen stimulation. The source of these receptors is a human donor in good health (CMV status not recorded). Some clones in this sample may be carry-over from other donors' samples. CDR3s include the opening cysteine and the closing phenylalanine or tryptophan. D genes are given only for firm matches. Only part of the rows carry a size: once, few, many, or a class if the clone is expanded.

TRBJ2-1 | TRBD2 | NA | TRBV29-1 | TGCAGCGTGTTTCTAGCGGGGGCCCTCTACAATGAGCAGTTCTTC | CSVFLAGALYNEQFF
TRBJ1-1 | TRBD1 | NA | TRBV10-3 | TGTGCCACCAAGGACAGGATGAACACTGAAGCTTTCTTT | CATKDRMNTEAFF
TRBJ1-5 | NA | few | TRBV27 | TGTGCCAGCACTCCCACGGCGGGAAATAGCAATCAGCCCCAGCATTTT | CASTPTAGNSNQPQHF
TRBJ2-5 | TRBD2 | few | TRBV6-6 | TGTGCCAGCAGTTACTCGGGAGGACTAGCGTTTGAAGAGACCCAGTACTTC | CASSYSGGLAFEETQYF
TRBJ2-2 | NA | many | TRBV7-2 | TGTGCCAGCAGCTTAGGCCTACGGGCCGGGGAGCTGTTTTTT | CASSLGLRAGELFF
TRBJ2-3 | TRBD1 | NA | TRBV27 | TGTGCCATCGGGACAGGGAGCACAGATACGCAGTATTTT | CAIGTGSTDTQYF
TRBJ2-1 | NA | NA | TRBV12-3/TRBV12-4 | TGTGCCAGCAGGGACCCTAGCAGGCATGAGCAGTTCTTC | CASRDPSRHEQFF
TRBJ2-3 | NA | few | TRBV13 | TGTGCCAGCAGCCGGGAAGGGGGGTCCCCATCCACAGATACGCAGTATTTT | CASSREGGSPSTDTQYF
TRBJ2-7 | TRBD1 | NA | TRBV7-9 | TGTGCCAGCAGCAGACGACAGGGTTTGTACGAGCAGTACTTC | CASSRRQGLYEQYF
TRBJ2-3 | TRBD1 | NA | TRBV27 | TGTGCCAGCAGTTGGACAGGGGGTATCACAGATACGCAGTATTTT | CASSWTGGITDTQYF
TRBJ2-3 | TRBD2 | NA | TRBV6-5 | TGTGCCAGCAGCGCCCCGGGACTAGCGGGGGAGCCATACACAGATACGCAGTATTTT | CASSAPGLAGEPYTDTQYF
TRBJ2-6 | NA | NA | TRBV6-5 | TGTGCCAGCAGTTGGGGTAACAGGGCCAACGTCCTGACTTTC | CASSWGNRANVLTF
TRBJ1-2 | NA | few | TRBV7-6 | TGTGCCAGCAGCTTAATGGCCGATGGCTACACCTTC | CASSLMADGYTF
TRBJ2-4 | NA | few | TRBV2 | TGTGCCAGCAGTGAGGTTGGGGCAGGGAAAACCAAAAACATTCAGTACTTC | CASSEVGAGKTKNIQYF
TRBJ2-1 | TRBD2 | NA | TRBV10-1 | TGCGCCAGCAGTGAGTTTAGCGGGGGAAGCTCCTACAATGAGCAGTTCTTC | CASSEFSGGSSYNEQFF
TRBJ1-6 | NA | NA | TRBV14 | TGTGCCAGCAGCCAAGATATTGGGAGGGGTAGACCCCTCCACTTT | CASSQDIGRGRPLHF
TRBJ1-4 | NA | NA | TRBV7-9 | TGTGCCAGCAGACCACCGGGGGGCGTATCGGAAAAACTGTTTTTT | CASRPPGGVSEKLFF
TRBJ2-5 | NA | few | TRBV19 | TGTGCCAGTAGTATCTGGGCAGGAGGCCGGGAGACCCAGTACTTC | CASSIWAGGRETQYF
TRBJ2-5 | NA | NA | TRBV3-1 | TGTGCCAGCAGCCGCGACTGGGAAGAGACCCAGTACTTC | CASSRDWEETQYF
TRBJ2-1 | NA | NA | TRBV19 | TGTGCCAGTACTTTTCCGGGGAATGAGCAGTTCTTC | CASTFPGNEQFF
TRBJ1-2 | TRBD1 | NA | TRBV7-8 | TGTGCCAGCAGCGCCGACAGGGGCGGCTATGGCTACACCTTC | CASSADRGGYGYTF
TRBJ2-3 | NA | many | TRBV7-6 | TGTGCCAGCAGCTTAGCGCGGACCCTTAGCACAGATACGCAGTATTTT | CASSLARTLSTDTQYF
TRBJ2-3 | NA | few | TRBV7-9 | TGTGCCAGCCGGCCCGTCACGGGGCCCCCAGATACGCAGTATTTT | CASRPVTGPPDTQYF
TRBJ1-2 | NA | NA | TRBV9 | TGTGCCAGCAGCGTAGATCCGGAAGGGGCGCAGGGTGGCTACACCTTC | CASSVDPEGAQGGYTF
TRBJ2-3 | TRBD2 | once | TRBV27 | TGTGCCAGCAACGAGGGACTAGCGGGGGGGCAGGATACGCAGTATTTT | CASNEGLAGGQDTQYF
TRBJ2-1 | NA | many | TRBV7-6 | TGTGCCAGCAGCTTAAACCCCTTGGGGAAAAACAATGAGCAGTTCTTC | CASSLNPLGKNNEQFF
TRBJ2-1 | NA | many | TRBV4-1 | TGTGCCAGCAGCCAGGGTGGGGGGCCATACAATGAGCAGTTCTTC | CASSQGGGPYNEQFF
TRBJ2-4 | NA | NA | TRBV10-3 | TGTGCCATCAGTGATTCGGACAGAAACTTAGCCAAAAACATTCAGTACTTC | CAISDSDRNLAKNIQYF
TRBJ1-6 | TRBD1 | few | TRBV5-5 | TGTGCCAGCAGGTCGACAGGGGAAGGTTCACCCCTCCACTTT | CASRSTGEGSPLHF
TRBJ2-1 | NA | medium-sized | TRBV11-2 | TGTGCCAGCAGCTTAGATCACTTCAATGAGCAGTTCTTC | CASSLDHFNEQFF
TRBJ2-7 | NA | NA | TRBV6-1 | TGTGCCAGCAGTGAAGCGAGTCTGAAATTCTACGAGCAGTACTTC | CASSEASLKFYEQYF
TRBJ2-6 | TRBD1 | many | TRBV6-6 | TGTGCCAGCAGTTACGGTTCCGGGACAGGGGTCTCTGGGGCCAACGTCCTGACTTTC | CASSYGSGTGVSGANVLTF
TRBJ2-7 | TRBD1 | NA | TRBV7-6 | TGTGCCAGCAGCCCTCTGACAGGGAAAAGCTCCTACGAGCAGTACTTC | CASSPLTGKSSYEQYF
TRBJ2-6 | NA | few | TRBV7-9 | TGTGCCAGCAGCTCGACTAGTCCCGTCTCTGGGGCCAACGTCCTGACTTTC | CASSSTSPVSGANVLTF
TRBJ1-5 | NA | many | TRBV12-3/TRBV12-4 | TGTGCCAGCAGTTTAGAGGCGAAGGGGCTAAGACCCCAGCATTTT | CASSLEAKGLRPQHF
TRBJ2-1 | NA | NA | TRBV6-6 | TGTGCCAGCAGTTACTCCGCTAGCGTCTACAATGAGCAGTTCTTC | CASSYSASVYNEQFF
TRBJ2-1 | TRBD2 | few | TRBV7-9 | TGTGCCAGCAGCTCCCCCTCTTCGGCGGGGACTAACCACAATGAGCAGTTCTTC | CASSSPSSAGTNHNEQFF
TRBJ1-5 | NA | NA | TRBV6-1 | TGTGCCAGCAGTGACCCCACGGGTACTACGGCCCCGCATTTT | CASSDPTGTTAPHF
TRBJ1-6 | TRBD1 | NA | TRBV4-1 | TGCGCCAGCAGCCAAGTAAGAGGTGACAGGGAAACTTCACCCCTCCACTTT | CASSQVRGDRETSPLHF
TRBJ2-5 | NA | few | TRBV3-1 | TGTGCCAGCAGCCAAGATCTGGGAGACGTAGAAGAGACCCAGTACTTC | CASSQDLGDVEETQYF
TRBJ2-1 | NA | NA | TRBV6-6 | TGTGCCAGCAGTTTTTATTCCGGAGCCGACTACAATGAGCAGTTCTTC | CASSFYSGADYNEQFF
TRBJ1-6 | TRBD1 | NA | TRBV2 | TGTGCCAGCAGTCTCACCGGGACAGAGAATTCACCCCTCCACTTT | CASSLTGTENSPLHF
TRBJ2-1 | NA | NA | TRBV19 | TGTGCCAGTAGTATATTACCTAAACTGAGCTCCTACAATGAGCAGTTCTTC | CASSILPKLSSYNEQFF
TRBJ1-1 | TRBD1 | few | TRBV27 | TGTGCCAGCAGTACGGACAGGGCGGCTGAAGCTTTCTTT | CASSTDRAAEAFF
TRBJ1-1 | TRBD1 | NA | TRBV4-1 | TGCGCCAGCAGCCACGGGACAGATGAAACTGAAGCTTTCTTT | CASSHGTDETEAFF
TRBJ1-1 | TRBD1 | NA | TRBV5-5 | TGTGCCAGCAGCGTGGACAGGGGCCTGAACACTGAAGCTTTCTTT | CASSVDRGLNTEAFF